Listed here are 4 T cell receptor beta chains from one sample, sequenced in a study of CXCR3-negative and CXCR3-positive naive CD8 T cells. General study points: CXCR3-expressing naive cells carried TRB CDR3s more hydrophobic than those of CXCR3-negative naive cells.

Their recognized antigens are unknown. TRB cDNA was prepared as libraries by UMI-labeled 5' RACE. TCRdb re-called the 5' RACE reads and catalogs CDR3 proteins one per entry, DNA excluded. The listing records 140,000 to 150,000 distinct CDR3 sequences. Material: naive CXCR3+ CD8+ T cells from blood. Subset defined: CD45RO-CCR7+CD27+CD95- naive CD8+ T cells expressing CXCR3 (TNR3+). The origin of the receptors is a human donor in good health. Some clones in this sample may be carry-over from other donors' samples.

The chain links TRBV29-1 to TRBJ2-1; the D call from TCRdb, TRBD1, cannot be confirmed without DNA. The CDR3 is made up of 15 amino acids. The germline V gene has CDR1 SQVTM and CDR2 ANQGSEA. The CDR3 here is CSVPGQGTYYNEQFF.

This rearrangement joins TRBV7-2 to TRBJ2-5; the D gene TCRdb calls, TRBD1, cannot be checked with no DNA. Germline V gene data show CDR1 as SGHTA and CDR2 as FQGNSA. This CDR3 comprises 14 residues. The CDR3 sequence: CASSLGGVRETQYF. Variable domain in full (rest from reference TRBV7-2 and TRBJ2-5): GAGVSQSPSNKVTEKGKDVELRCDPISGHTALYWYRQSLGQGLEFLIYFQGNSAPDKSGLPSDRFSAERTGGSVSTLTIQRTQQEDSAVYLCASSLGGVRETQYFGPGTRLLVL.

This chain joins TRBV7-9 and TRBJ2-2; TCRdb's assignment of TRBD1 cannot be checked, as there is no DNA. Germline CDR1 reads SEHNR; CDR2 reads FQNEAQ (reference sequence). The CDR3 spans 15 residues. The chain's CDR3 is CASSDDRENTGELFF.

The chain is built from TRBV9 and TRBJ2-1; TCRdb indicates TRBD2, and absent DNA this call remains unverified. Germline V gives CDR1 SGDLS, CDR2 YYNGEE. The CDR3 runs 15 residues. CDR3 loop: CASSSSGGAGNEQFF.